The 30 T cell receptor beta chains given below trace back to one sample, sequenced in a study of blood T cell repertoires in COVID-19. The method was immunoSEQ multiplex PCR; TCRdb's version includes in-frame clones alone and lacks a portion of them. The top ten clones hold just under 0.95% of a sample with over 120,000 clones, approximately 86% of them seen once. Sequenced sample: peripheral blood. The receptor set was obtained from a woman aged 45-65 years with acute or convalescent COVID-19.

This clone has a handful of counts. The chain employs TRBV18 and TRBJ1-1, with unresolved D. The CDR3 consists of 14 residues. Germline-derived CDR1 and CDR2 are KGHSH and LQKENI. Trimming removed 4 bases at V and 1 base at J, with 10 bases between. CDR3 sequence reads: CASSLFSENTEAFF. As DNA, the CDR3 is TGTGCCAGCTCACTTTTTTCAGAGAACACTGAAGCTTTCTTT.

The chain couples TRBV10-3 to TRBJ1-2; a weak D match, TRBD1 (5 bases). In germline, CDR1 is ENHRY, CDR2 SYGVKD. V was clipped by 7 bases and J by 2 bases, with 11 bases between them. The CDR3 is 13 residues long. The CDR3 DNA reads TGTGCCATCACCTCGACAGAAAACTATGGCTACACCTTC. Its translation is CAITSTENYGYTF.

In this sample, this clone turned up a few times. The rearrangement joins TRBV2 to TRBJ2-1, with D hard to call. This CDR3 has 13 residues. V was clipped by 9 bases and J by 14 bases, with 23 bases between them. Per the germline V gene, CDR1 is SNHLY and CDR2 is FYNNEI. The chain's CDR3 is CASHPAPKAEEFF. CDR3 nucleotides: TGTGCCAGTCACCCGGCCCCCAAGGCAGAGGAGTTCTTC. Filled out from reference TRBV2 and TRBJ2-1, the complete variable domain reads EPEVTQTPSHQVTQMGQEVILRCVPISNHLYFYWYRQILGQKVEFLVSFYNNEISEKSEIFDDQFSVERPDGSNFTLKIRSTKLEDSAMYFCASHPAPKAEEFFGPGTRLTVL.

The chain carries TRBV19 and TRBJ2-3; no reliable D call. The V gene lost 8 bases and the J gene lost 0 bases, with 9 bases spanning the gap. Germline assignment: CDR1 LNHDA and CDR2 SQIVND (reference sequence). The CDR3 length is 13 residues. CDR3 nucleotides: TGTGCCAGTTCTAAGACTAGCACAGATACGCAGTATTTT. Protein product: CASSKTSTDTQYF.

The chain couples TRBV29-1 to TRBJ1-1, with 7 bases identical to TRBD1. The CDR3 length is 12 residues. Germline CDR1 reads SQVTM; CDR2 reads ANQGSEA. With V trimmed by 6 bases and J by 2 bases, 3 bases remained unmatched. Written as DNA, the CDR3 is TGCAGCGTCTGGGACAGTAACACTGAAGCTTTCTTT. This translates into CSVWDSNTEAFF.

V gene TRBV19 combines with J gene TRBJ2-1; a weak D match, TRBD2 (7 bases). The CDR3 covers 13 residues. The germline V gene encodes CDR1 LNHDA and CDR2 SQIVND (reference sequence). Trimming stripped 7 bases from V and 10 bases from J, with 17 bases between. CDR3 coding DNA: TGTGCCAGTACCAACGGGGGGCACGGGGAGCAGTTCTTC. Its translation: CASTNGGHGEQFF.

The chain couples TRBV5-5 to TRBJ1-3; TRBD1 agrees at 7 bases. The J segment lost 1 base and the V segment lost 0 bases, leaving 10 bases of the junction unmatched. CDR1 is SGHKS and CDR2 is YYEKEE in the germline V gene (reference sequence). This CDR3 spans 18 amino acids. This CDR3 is CASSLAPGQGVSGNTIYF. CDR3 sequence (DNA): TGTGCCAGCAGCTTGGCCCCAGGGCAGGGGGTATCTGGAAACACCATATATTTT.

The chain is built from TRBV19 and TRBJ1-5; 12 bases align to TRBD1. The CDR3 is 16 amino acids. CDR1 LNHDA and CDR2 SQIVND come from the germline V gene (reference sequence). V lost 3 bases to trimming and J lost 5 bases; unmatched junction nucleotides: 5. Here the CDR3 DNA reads TGTGCCAGTAGTATGACGGGACAGGGGGCTCATCAGCCCCAGCATTTT. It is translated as CASSMTGQGAHQPQHF. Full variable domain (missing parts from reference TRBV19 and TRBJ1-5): DGGITQSPKYLFRKEGQNVTLSCEQNLNHDAMYWYRQDPGQGLRLIYYSQIVNDFQKGDIAEGYSVSREKKESFPLTVTSAQKNPTAFYLCASSMTGQGAHQPQHFGDGTRLSIL.

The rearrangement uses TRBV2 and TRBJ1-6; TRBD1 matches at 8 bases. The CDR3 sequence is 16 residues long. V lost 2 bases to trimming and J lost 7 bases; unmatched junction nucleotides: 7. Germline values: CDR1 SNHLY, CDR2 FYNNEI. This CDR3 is CASSEIPGGYNSPLHF. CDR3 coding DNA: TGTGCCAGCAGTGAAATTCCAGGGGGCTACAATTCACCCCTCCACTTT.

The CDR3 region is CASSQGDGQGLREKLFF. CDR3 bases: TGCGCCAGCAGCCAGGGAGACGGACAGGGCCTAAGGGAAAAACTGTTTTTT. The chain joins TRBV5-1 to TRBJ1-4; 8 bases align to TRBD1. V dropped 4 bases and J dropped 8; count of bases not matched to a gene: 16. Germline values: CDR1 SGHRS, CDR2 YFSETQ. The CDR3 length is 17 residues.

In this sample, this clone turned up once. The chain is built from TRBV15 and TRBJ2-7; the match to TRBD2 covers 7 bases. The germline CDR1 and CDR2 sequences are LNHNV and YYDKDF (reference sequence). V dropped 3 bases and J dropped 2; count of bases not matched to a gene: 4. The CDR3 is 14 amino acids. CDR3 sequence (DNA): TGTGCCACCAGCAGGGTGGGGGGGACCTACGAGCAGTACTTC. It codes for CATSRVGGTYEQYF.

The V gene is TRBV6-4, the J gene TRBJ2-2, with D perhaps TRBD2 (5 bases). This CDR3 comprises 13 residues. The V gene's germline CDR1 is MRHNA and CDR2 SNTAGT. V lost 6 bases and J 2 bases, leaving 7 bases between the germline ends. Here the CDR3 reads CASSPGNTGELFF. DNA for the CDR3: TGTGCCAGCAGCCCGGGAAACACCGGGGAGCTGTTTTTT.

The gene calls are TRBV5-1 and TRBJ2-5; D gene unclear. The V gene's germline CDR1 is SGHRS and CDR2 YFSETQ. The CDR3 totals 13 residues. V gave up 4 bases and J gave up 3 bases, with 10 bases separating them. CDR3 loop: CASSPGPEETQYF. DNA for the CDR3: TGCGCCAGCAGCCCTGGCCCTGAAGAGACCCAGTACTTC.

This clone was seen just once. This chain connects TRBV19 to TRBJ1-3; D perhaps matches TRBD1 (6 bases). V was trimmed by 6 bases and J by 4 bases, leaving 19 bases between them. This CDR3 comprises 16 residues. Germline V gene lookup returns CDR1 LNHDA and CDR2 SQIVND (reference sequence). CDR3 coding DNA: TGTGCCAGTAGCCTCCAAACAGGGTCCCCGGGAAACACCATATATTTT. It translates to CASSLQTGSPGNTIYF.

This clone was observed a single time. The CDR3 DNA is TGTGCCAGCAGTCCAGGACTAGAAACAGATACGCAGTATTTT. This encodes CASSPGLETDTQYF. The V gene is TRBV28, the J gene TRBJ2-3; the match to TRBD2 covers 7 bases. With V trimmed by 5 bases and J by 3 bases, 5 bases remained unmatched. The CDR3 extends over 14 amino acids. Per germline, CDR1 MDHEN and CDR2 SYDVKM.

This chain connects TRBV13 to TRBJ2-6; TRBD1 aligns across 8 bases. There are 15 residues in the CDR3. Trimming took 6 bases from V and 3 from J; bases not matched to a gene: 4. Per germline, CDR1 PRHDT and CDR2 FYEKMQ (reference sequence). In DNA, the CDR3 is TGTGCCAGCAGAGACAGGGGTTATGGGGCCAACGTCCTGACTTTC. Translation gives CASRDRGYGANVLTF.

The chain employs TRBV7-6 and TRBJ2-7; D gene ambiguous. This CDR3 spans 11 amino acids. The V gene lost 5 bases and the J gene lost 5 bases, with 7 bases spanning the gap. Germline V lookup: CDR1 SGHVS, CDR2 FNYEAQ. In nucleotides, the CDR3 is TGTGCCAGCAGCCAAAGCGACGAGCAGTACTTC. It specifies CASSQSDEQYF. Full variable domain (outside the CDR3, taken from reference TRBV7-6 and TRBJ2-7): GAGVSQSPRYKVTKRGQDVALRCDPISGHVSLYWYRQALGQGPEFLTYFNYEAQQDKSGLPNDRFSAERPEGSISTLTIQRTEQRDSAMYRCASSQSDEQYFGPGTRLTVT.

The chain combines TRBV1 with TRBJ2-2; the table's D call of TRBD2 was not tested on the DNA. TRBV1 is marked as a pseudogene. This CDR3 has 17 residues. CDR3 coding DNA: TGCACCAGCAGCCAAGATCGGGTGGTTTGGAACACCGGGGAGCTGTTTTTT. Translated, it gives CTSSQDRVVWNTGELFF.

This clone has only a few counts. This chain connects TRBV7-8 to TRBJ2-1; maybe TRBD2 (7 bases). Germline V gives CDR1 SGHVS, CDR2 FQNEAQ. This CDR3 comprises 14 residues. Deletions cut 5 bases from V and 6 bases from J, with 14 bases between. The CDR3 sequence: CASSPGGGGNEQFF. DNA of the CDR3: TGTGCCAGCAGCCCTGGGGGAGGGGGCAATGAGCAGTTCTTC.

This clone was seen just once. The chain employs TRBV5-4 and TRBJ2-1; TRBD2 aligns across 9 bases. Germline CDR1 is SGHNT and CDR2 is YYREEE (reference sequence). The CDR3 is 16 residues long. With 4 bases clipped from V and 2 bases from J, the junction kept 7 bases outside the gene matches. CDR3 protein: CASSLLAGAPYNEQFF. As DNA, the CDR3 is TGTGCCAGCAGCCTATTAGCGGGAGCCCCCTACAATGAGCAGTTCTTC.

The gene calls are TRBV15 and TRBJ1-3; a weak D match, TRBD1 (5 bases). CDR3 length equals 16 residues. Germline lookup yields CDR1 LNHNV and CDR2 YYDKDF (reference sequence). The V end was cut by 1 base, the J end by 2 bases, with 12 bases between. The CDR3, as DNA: TGTGCCACCAGCAGAGTGGGGCGAGGCGCTGGAAACACCATATATTTT. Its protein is CATSRVGRGAGNTIYF.

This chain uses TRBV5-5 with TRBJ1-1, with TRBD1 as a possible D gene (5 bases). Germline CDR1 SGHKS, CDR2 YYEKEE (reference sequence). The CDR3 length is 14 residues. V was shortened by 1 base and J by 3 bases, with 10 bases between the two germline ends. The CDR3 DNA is TGTGCCAGCAGCTTGAGGGGTGGTGACACTGAAGCTTTCTTT. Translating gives CASSLRGGDTEAFF.

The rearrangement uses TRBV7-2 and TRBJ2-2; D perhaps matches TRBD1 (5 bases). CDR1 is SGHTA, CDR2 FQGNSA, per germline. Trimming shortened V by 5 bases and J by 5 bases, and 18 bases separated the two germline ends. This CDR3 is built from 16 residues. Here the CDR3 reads CASSTRRQPGTGELFF. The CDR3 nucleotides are TGTGCCAGCAGCACCCGGCGCCAACCAGGGACCGGGGAGCTGTTTTTT.

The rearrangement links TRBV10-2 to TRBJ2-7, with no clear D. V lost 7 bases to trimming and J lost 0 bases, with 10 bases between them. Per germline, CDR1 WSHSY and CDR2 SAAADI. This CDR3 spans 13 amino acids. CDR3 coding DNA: TGCGCCAGCAATCCCCAGGACTCCTACGAGCAGTACTTC. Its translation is CASNPQDSYEQYF.

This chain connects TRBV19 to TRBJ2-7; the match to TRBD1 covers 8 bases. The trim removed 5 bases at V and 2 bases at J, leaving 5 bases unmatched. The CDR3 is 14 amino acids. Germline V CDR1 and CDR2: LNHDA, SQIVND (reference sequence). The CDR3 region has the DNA TGTGCCAGTAGTCTACGACAGGGGACCTACGAGCAGTACTTC. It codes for CASSLRQGTYEQYF.

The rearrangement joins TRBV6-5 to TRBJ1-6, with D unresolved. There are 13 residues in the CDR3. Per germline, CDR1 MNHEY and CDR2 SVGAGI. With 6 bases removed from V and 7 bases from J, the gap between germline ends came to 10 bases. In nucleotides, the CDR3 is TGTGCCAGCAGAAGAGAGCGGAATTCACCCCTCCACTTT. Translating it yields CASRRERNSPLHF.

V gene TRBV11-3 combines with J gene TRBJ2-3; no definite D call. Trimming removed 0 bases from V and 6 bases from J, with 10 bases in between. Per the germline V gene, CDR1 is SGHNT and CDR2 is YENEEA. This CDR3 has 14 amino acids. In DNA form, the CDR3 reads TGTGCCAGCAGCTTAGATGCCTGGGCGGATACGCAGTATTTT. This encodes CASSLDAWADTQYF.

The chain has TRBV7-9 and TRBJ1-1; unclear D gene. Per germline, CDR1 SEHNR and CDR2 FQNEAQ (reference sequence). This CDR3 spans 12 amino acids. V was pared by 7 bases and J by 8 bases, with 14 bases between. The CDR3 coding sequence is TGTGCCAGCACGGCCCGGGGTGGGGAAGCTTTCTTT. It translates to CASTARGGEAFF.

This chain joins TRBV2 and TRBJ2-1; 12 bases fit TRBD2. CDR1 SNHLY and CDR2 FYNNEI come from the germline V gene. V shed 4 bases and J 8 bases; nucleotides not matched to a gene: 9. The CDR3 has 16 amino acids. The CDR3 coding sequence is TGTGCCAGCAGTGGATCTCGGCTAGCGGGGGGGCATGAGCAGTTCTTC. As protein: CASSGSRLAGGHEQFF. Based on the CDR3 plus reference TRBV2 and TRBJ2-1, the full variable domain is EPEVTQTPSHQVTQMGQEVILRCVPISNHLYFYWYRQILGQKVEFLVSFYNNEISEKSEIFDDQFSVERPDGSNFTLKIRSTKLEDSAMYFCASSGSRLAGGHEQFFGPGTRLTVL.

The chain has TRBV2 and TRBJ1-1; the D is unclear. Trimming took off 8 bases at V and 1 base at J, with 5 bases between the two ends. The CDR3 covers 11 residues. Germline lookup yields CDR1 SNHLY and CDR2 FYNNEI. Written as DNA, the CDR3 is TGTGCCAGCTCGAGGAACACTGAAGCTTTCTTT. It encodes CASSRNTEAFF.